A selection of T cell receptor beta chains follows, all from one sample in a study of blood T cell repertoires in COVID-19. Data came from immunoSEQ multiplex PCR; TCRdb stores just in-frame clones and leaves some out. In the table there are more than 200,000 clones, roughly 83% of which are singletons. The sequencing input was peripheral blood. These receptors all come from a man at least 80 years old with acute or convalescent COVID-19. CDR3s include the opening cysteine and the closing phenylalanine or tryptophan. A D gene is named only where the DNA matches it firmly. Clone size is not always given. Where it is, it says once, few, many or a class for expanded clones.

>few|TRBV7-9|NA|TRBJ2-1
CASSFVPGLTYNEQFF
TGTGCCAGCAGCTTTGTTCCGGGACTCACCTACAATGAGCAGTTCTTC
>NA|TRBV13|TRBD2|TRBJ2-1
CASSLSGGNEQFF
TGTGCCAGCAGCTTGTCGGGGGGAAATGAGCAGTTCTTC
>NA|TRBV27|TRBD1|TRBJ1-5
CASSLIRGDQPQHF
TGTGCCAGCAGTTTAATCAGGGGGGATCAGCCCCAGCATTTT
>NA|TRBV27|TRBD1|TRBJ2-3
CASSSPGQAPPNAQYF
TGTGCCAGCAGTTCCCCGGGACAGGCCCCTCCAAACGCGCAGTATTTT
>once|TRBV6-5|TRBD1|TRBJ1-1
CASSRYRGRSTEAFF
TGTGCCAGCAGCCGATACAGGGGGCGGAGCACTGAAGCTTTCTTT
>NA|TRBV15|TRBD2|TRBJ2-4
CATSSVGSGRKAKNIQYF
TGTGCCACCAGCTCCGTGGGGAGCGGGAGGAAGGCCAAAAACATTCAGTACTTC
>NA|TRBV28|TRBD1|TRBJ2-1
CASSSPGQGANEQFF
TGTGCCAGCAGTTCCCCGGGACAGGGGGCAAATGAGCAGTTCTTC
>NA|TRBV2|NA|TRBJ1-5
CASSEASFRAQHF
TGTGCCAGCAGTGAAGCAAGCTTTCGAGCCCAGCATTTT
>NA|TRBV21-1|NA|TRBJ1-6
CASSKDFAEQVHNSPLHF
TGTGCCAGCAGCAAAGATTTCGCCGAGCAGGTGCATAATTCACCCCTCCACTTT
>NA|TRBV9|TRBD2|TRBJ2-1
CASSPSLADSTMRQFF
TGTGCCAGCAGCCCGTCTCTAGCGGATTCTACAATGAGGCAGTTCTTC
>NA|TRBV11-2|NA|TRBJ2-7
CASSSSLYEQYF
TGTGCCAGCAGCTCAAGCCTATACGAGCAGTACTTC
>NA|TRBV5-1|NA|TRBJ2-2
CASSWTGANTGELFF
TGCGCCAGCAGCTGGACGGGGGCGAACACCGGGGAGCTGTTTTTT
>few|TRBV3-1/TRBV3-2|NA|TRBJ2-2
CASSRRGNANTGELFF
TGTGCCAGCAGCCGGAGGGGAAATGCGAACACCGGGGAGCTGTTTTTT
>few|TRBV4-1|NA|TRBJ1-6
CASSQGAGVGSPLHF
TGCGCCAGCAGCCAAGGGGCGGGGGTCGGGTCACCCCTCCACTTT
>once|TRBV19|TRBD1|TRBJ1-2
CASSKGQAPGGYTF
TGTGCCAGTAGCAAAGGACAGGCTCCGGGTGGCTACACCTTC
>NA|TRBV6-1|NA|TRBJ1-5
CASSDALGRGGQPQHF
TGTGCCAGCAGTGACGCCCTGGGCAGGGGCGGTCAGCCCCAGCATTTT
>once|TRBV5-1|TRBD1|TRBJ1-4
CASSFNALRDRVEKLFF
TGCGCCAGCAGCTTCAACGCACTCCGGGACAGGGTTGAAAAACTGTTTTTT
>NA|TRBV10-3|TRBD1|TRBJ2-2
CAISEWGQGPHTGELFF
TGTGCCATCAGTGAGTGGGGACAGGGGCCACACACCGGGGAGCTGTTTTTT
>NA|TRBV27|NA|TRBJ1-5
CASSLVRGADQPQHF
TGTGCCAGCAGTTTAGTGCGGGGGGCGGATCAGCCCCAGCATTTT
>NA|TRBV9|NA|TRBJ2-3
CASSVGHVTDTQYF
TGTGCCAGCAGCGTAGGTCATGTCACAGATACGCAGTATTTT
>few|TRBV4-1|TRBD2|TRBJ2-7
CASSQDKAGGGYEQYF
TGCGCCAGCAGCCAAGATAAAGCGGGGGGCGGCTACGAGCAGTACTTC
>NA|TRBV5-4|NA|TRBJ1-6
CASSLGPGGYNSPLHF
TGTGCCAGCAGCTTGGGGCCTGGAGGTTATAATTCACCCCTCCACTTT
>NA|TRBV3-1/TRBV3-2|NA|TRBJ1-2
CASSQGPRFYGYTF
TGTGCCAGCAGCCAAGGTCCCAGATTTTATGGCTACACCTTC
>NA|TRBV7-2|NA|TRBJ1-5
CASSLGGTPRQPQHF
TGTGCCAGCAGCTTAGGCGGGACCCCCCGCCAGCCCCAGCATTTT
>few|TRBV24-1|TRBD1|TRBJ1-4
CATSDPTGDAALGEKLFF
TGTGCCACCAGTGACCCTACAGGGGACGCGGCCTTAGGAGAAAAACTGTTTTTT
>NA|TRBV6-5|NA|TRBJ2-7
CASSYRGSPEQYF
TGTGCCAGCAGTTACCGGGGGAGTCCCGAGCAGTACTTC
>NA|TRBV19|TRBD1|TRBJ1-2
CASSLGTGPNYGYTF
TGTGCCAGTAGTTTAGGGACAGGACCTAACTATGGCTACACCTTC
>NA|TRBV6-5|NA|TRBJ1-3
CASFSAGFSGNTIYF
TGTGCCAGCTTCTCCGCCGGGTTCTCTGGAAACACCATATATTTT
>NA|TRBV6-5|TRBD1|TRBJ1-2
CASRNPTGVYGYTF
TGTGCCAGCCGAAACCCCACAGGGGTCTATGGCTACACCTTC
>NA|TRBV7-9|NA|TRBJ1-3
CASRSGVGDFSGNTIYF
TGTGCCAGCAGATCCGGAGTAGGGGACTTCTCTGGAAACACCATATATTTT
>few|TRBV24-1|NA|TRBJ2-2
CATSRLGTGELFF
TGTGCCACCAGTCGACTTGGAACCGGGGAGCTGTTTTTT
>NA|TRBV5-1|TRBD2|TRBJ2-3
CASSRGLAGGTDTQYF
TGCGCCAGCAGCAGGGGACTAGCGGGAGGAACAGATACGCAGTATTTT
>NA|TRBV27|TRBD1|TRBJ2-5
CASLKFASDRGLHLSQYF
TGTGCCAGCCTTAAATTCGCCTCGGACAGGGGGCTTCATCTTTCCCAGTACTTC
>once|TRBV10-1|NA|TRBJ2-3
CASGEVVDTQYF
TGCGCCAGCGGAGAAGTCGTAGATACGCAGTATTTT
>NA|TRBV30|NA|TRBJ1-5
CAFNREGQPQHF
TGTGCCTTTAACAGGGAAGGACAGCCCCAGCATTTT
>NA|TRBV15|NA|TRBJ2-5
CATSSSLDRPLSTQYF
TGTGCCACCAGTTCTTCCCTGGACAGACCGTTGTCGACCCAGTACTTC
>NA|TRBV12-3/TRBV12-4|NA|TRBJ2-7
CASTSGYEQYF
TGTGCCAGCACCTCGGGATACGAGCAGTACTTC
>NA|TRBV6-5|NA|TRBJ1-4
CASRKGRGGDEKLFF
TGTGCCAGCAGGAAGGGACGGGGGGGAGATGAAAAACTGTTTTTT
>NA|TRBV30|TRBD1|TRBJ1-3
CAWARDRPLALGNTIYF
TGTGCCTGGGCCCGGGACAGGCCTCTCGCTCTTGGAAACACCATATATTTT
>once|TRBV7-2|NA|TRBJ1-2
CASSLSHMYYGYTF
TGTGCCAGCAGCTTAAGTCACATGTACTATGGCTACACCTTC
>NA|TRBV7-8|TRBD2|TRBJ2-1
CASSGRGGIPSIDEQFF
TGTGCCAGCAGCGGTCGGGGGGGGATACCTTCGATCGATGAGCAGTTCTTC
>NA|TRBV7-2|TRBD1|TRBJ2-2
CASRPGTGRTGELFF
TGTGCCAGCAGACCCGGGACAGGCAGGACCGGGGAGCTGTTTTTT
>NA|TRBV29-1|NA|TRBJ2-5
CSVGHVEETQYF
TGCAGCGTTGGACACGTTGAGGAGACCCAGTACTTC
>NA|TRBV27|TRBD1|TRBJ1-1
CASTMTGGVKAFF
TGTGCCAGCACCATGACAGGGGGCGTTAAAGCTTTCTTT
>NA|TRBV19|NA|TRBJ1-1
CASSHTPEGFTEAFF
TGTGCCAGTAGTCATACCCCCGAGGGCTTCACTGAAGCTTTCTTT
>NA|TRBV30|NA|TRBJ1-1
CARMKGVNTEAFF
TGTGCCCGGATGAAAGGGGTGAACACTGAAGCTTTCTTT
>NA|TRBV4-1|TRBD2|TRBJ2-7
CASSTGLAGRSSYEQYF
TGCGCCAGCAGCACGGGACTAGCGGGCCGCAGCTCCTACGAGCAGTACTTC
>NA|TRBV27|TRBD1|TRBJ2-7
CASRQPGQGTYEQYF
TGTGCCAGCCGACAACCGGGACAGGGGACCTACGAGCAGTACTTC
>NA|TRBV18|TRBD1|TRBJ1-1
CASSPRGQVEAFF
TGTGCCAGCTCACCACGGGGACAGGTTGAAGCTTTCTTT
>NA|TRBV9|NA|TRBJ2-2
CASSVVANTGELFF
TGTGCCAGCAGCGTAGTGGCCAACACCGGGGAGCTGTTTTTT
>NA|TRBV2|TRBD2|TRBJ2-2
CASSELAGAGELFF
TGTGCCAGCAGTGAACTAGCGGGAGCCGGGGAGCTGTTTTTT
>once|TRBV29-1|TRBD1|TRBJ1-2
CSVVRTGGSYTF
TGCAGCGTTGTTAGGACAGGGGGCTCGTACACCTTC
>NA|TRBV5-1|TRBD1|TRBJ1-6
CASSQGQAYNSPLHF
TGCGCCAGCAGCCAGGGACAGGCTTATAATTCACCCCTCCACTTT
>NA|TRBV4-1|TRBD2|TRBJ2-7
CASSQEGTSGGVSSYEQYF
TGCGCCAGCAGCCAAGAAGGGACTAGCGGGGGGGTAAGCTCCTACGAGCAGTACTTC
>NA|TRBV5-1|TRBD1|TRBJ1-4
CASSRTGGLSNEKLFF
TGCGCCAGCAGCCGGACAGGGGGACTATCTAATGAAAAACTGTTTTTT
>NA|TRBV18|NA|TRBJ2-7
CASKDRSSYEQYF
TGTGCCAGCAAAGACAGGTCCTCCTACGAGCAGTACTTC
>NA|TRBV7-9|NA|TRBJ2-2
CASSWRDGGELFF
TGTGCCAGCAGCTGGCGGGATGGCGGGGAGCTGTTTTTT
>NA|TRBV5-1|NA|TRBJ2-6
CASSLQLSGSGANVLTF
TGCGCCAGCAGCTTGCAGCTCTCCGGGAGCGGGGCCAACGTCCTGACTTTC
>few|TRBV3-1/TRBV3-2|TRBD2|TRBJ2-3
CASSRSRLAGGDTQYF
TGTGCCAGCAGCCGTTCCAGACTAGCGGGGGGGGATACGCAGTATTTT
>NA|TRBV2|NA|TRBJ1-2
CASSNRNYGYTF
TGTGCCAGCAGTAACAGGAACTATGGCTACACCTTC